The source of this T cell receptor beta chain is a study of tumor and adjacent non-tumor tissue in lung cancer. About the study: The patients, around 11 men and about five women, were roughly 31 to 80 with stage I to III disease. On average, productive TCRbeta reads reached roughly 3.9 million per sample.

RNA was extracted from bulk tissue without any cell sorting. Notes on the study in general: Tumor tissue had significantly higher TCR diversity than normal lung.

The germline V gene has CDR1 LNHDA and CDR2 SQIVND (reference sequence). The length of the CDR3 is 16 residues. Three rounds of nested PCR, following a modified ARM-PCR protocol, produced the TCRbeta library. TCRdb called the multiplex PCR reads again in MiXCR, with one record for every CDR3 protein. The table includes approximately 120,000 distinct CDR3 sequences, about 75% detected once. With respect to this clonotype: The antigen is unknown. A read error may produce the germline difference seen at one junction end.

The specimen was lung tumor tissue. The V call is TRBV19, the J call TRBJ1-6; tentatively, D is TRBD1 (6 bases). This sequence was found in a woman aged 55-75 years with non-small cell lung cancer. CDR3 amino acids: CASRPPGTSGNSLLHF. In nucleotides, the CDR3 is TGTGCCAGTAGGCCTCCCGGGACAAGTGGAAATTCACTCCTCCACTTT.